This T cell receptor (beta chain) comes out of a study of graft-versus-host responses after intestinal transplantation. Study background: Transplant recipients had multivisceral, liver-intestinal, or isolated intestinal grafts. Broader study findings: Researchers found GvH clones in recipient marrow, and some showed up first in ileum or blood. High graft-versus-host to host-versus-graft clonal ratios were seen in allografts of patients with graft-donor T cell macrochimerism.

In the case of this clone: Its antigen is currently unknown.

Only in-frame clones appear in the TCRdb table, and some are missing; sequencing was by immunoSEQ multiplex PCR. This sample has just under 65,000 clones, with 90% found just once. The CDR3 length is 15 residues. Germline-derived CDR1 and CDR2 are SEHNR and FQNEAQ (reference sequence). Germline trimming cut 5 bases from V and 0 bases from J; bases unmatched to any gene: 6. The rearrangement links TRBV7-9 to TRBJ2-5; 7 bases map to TRBD1. This TCR derives from a human donor who was the organ donor for an intestinal transplant. Material: unstimulated CD8+ T cells sorted from spleen or lymph node cells, obtained before transplant. DNA of the CDR3: TGTGCCAGCAGCAAAACGGGACAGAACCAAGAGACCCAGTACTTC. This translates into CASSKTGQNQETQYF.